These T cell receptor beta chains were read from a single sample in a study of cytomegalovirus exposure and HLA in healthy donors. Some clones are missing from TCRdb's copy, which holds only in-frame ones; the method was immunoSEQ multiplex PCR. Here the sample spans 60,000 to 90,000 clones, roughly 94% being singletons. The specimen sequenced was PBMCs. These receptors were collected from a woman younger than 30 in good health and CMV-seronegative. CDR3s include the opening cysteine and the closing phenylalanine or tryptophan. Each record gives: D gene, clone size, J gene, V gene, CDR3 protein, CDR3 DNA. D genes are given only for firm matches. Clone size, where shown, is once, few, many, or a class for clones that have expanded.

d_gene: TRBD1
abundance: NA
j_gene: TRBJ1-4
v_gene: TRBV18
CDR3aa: CASSPRAQGAKREKLFF
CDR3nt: TGTGCCAGCTCACCTAGAGCACAGGGGGCGAAACGTGAAAAACTGTTTTTT

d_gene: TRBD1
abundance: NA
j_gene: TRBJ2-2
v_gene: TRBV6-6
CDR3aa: CASSSSDRATGELFF
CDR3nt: TGTGCCAGCAGTTCGTCGGACAGGGCCACCGGGGAGCTGTTTTTT

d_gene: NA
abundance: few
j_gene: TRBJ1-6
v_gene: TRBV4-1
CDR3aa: CASRRQAVSYNSPLHF
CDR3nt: TGCGCCTCCCGTCGACAGGCGGTTTCCTATAATTCACCCCTCCACTTT

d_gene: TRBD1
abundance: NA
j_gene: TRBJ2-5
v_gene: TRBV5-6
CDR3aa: CASSYSGTVETQYF
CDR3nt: TGTGCCAGCAGCTATTCGGGGACAGTTGAGACCCAGTACTTC

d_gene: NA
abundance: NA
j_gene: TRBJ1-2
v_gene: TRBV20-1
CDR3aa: CSARPGSGYTF
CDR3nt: TGCAGTGCTAGACCAGGGTCTGGCTACACCTTC

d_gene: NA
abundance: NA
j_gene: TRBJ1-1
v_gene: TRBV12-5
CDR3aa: CASGLVEGSFGSTEAFF
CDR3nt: TGTGCTAGTGGTTTGGTAGAGGGGAGTTTCGGGAGCACTGAAGCTTTCTTT

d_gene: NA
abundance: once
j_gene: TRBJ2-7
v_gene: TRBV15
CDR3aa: CATSDYLATGEDEQYF
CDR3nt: TGTGCCACCAGCGATTACTTAGCCACTGGAGAGGACGAGCAGTACTTC

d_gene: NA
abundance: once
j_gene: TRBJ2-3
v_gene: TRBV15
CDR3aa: CATSRESPQGSADTQYF
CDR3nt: TGTGCCACCAGCAGAGAAAGCCCTCAGGGGTCCGCAGATACGCAGTATTTT

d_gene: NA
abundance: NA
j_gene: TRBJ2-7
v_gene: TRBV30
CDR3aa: CAWSVHRPAYEQYF
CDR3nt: TGTGCCTGGAGTGTACACCGTCCCGCCTACGAGCAGTACTTC

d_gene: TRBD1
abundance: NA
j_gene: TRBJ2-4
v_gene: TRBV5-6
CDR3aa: CASSPGTGNKNIQYF
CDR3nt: TGTGCCAGCAGCCCCGGGACAGGGAACAAAAACATTCAGTACTTC

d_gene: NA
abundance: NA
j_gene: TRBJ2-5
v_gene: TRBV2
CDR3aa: CASTPGTSLGETQYF
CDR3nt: TGTGCCAGCACCCCGGGGACTTCACTTGGGGAGACCCAGTACTTC

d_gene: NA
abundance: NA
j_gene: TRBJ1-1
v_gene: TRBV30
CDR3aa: CAWSEQVNTEAFF
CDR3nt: TGTGCCTGGAGTGAACAGGTGAACACTGAAGCTTTCTTT

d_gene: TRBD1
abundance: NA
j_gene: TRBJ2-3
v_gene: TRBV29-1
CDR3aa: CSVDRQGGTDTQYF
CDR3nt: TGCAGCGTGGATAGACAGGGCGGCACAGATACGCAGTATTTT

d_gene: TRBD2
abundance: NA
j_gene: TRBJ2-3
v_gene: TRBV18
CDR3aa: CASSASGGAADTQYF
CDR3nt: TGTGCCAGCTCAGCGAGCGGGGGGGCCGCAGATACGCAGTATTTT

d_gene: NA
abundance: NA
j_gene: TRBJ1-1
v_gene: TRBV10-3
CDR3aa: CAISGGWPMNTEAFF
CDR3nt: TGTGCCATCAGCGGGGGATGGCCAATGAACACTGAAGCTTTCTTT

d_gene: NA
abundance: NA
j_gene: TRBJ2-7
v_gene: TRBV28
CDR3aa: CASSLRVGRGPVAGEQYF
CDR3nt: TGTGCCAGCAGTTTAAGGGTAGGGCGGGGGCCCGTCGCGGGGGAGCAGTACTTC

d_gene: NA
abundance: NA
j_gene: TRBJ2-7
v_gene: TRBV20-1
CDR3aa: CSARRDYEQYF
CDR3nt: TGCAGTGCTAGGAGGGACTACGAGCAGTACTTC

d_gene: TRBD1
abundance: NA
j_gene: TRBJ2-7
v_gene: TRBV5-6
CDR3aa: CASRRGQGAAYEQYF
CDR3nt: TGTGCCAGCAGACGAGGACAGGGGGCTGCCTACGAGCAGTACTTC

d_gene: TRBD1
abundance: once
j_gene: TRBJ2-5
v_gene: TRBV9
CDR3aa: CASSVGNRGFQETQYF
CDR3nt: TGTGCCAGCAGCGTAGGGAACAGGGGATTCCAAGAGACCCAGTACTTC

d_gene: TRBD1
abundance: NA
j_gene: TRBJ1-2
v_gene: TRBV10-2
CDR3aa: CASSESKGQGDYGYTF
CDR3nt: TGCGCCAGCAGTGAGTCGAAGGGACAGGGAGACTATGGCTACACCTTC

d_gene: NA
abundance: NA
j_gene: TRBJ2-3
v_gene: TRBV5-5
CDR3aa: CASRQEGRTDTQYF
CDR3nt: TGTGCCAGCAGACAGGAAGGGAGGACAGATACGCAGTATTTT

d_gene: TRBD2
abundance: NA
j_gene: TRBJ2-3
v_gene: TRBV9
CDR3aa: CASSGGSGITDTQYF
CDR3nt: TGTGCCAGCAGCGGTGGCAGCGGGATCACAGATACGCAGTATTTT

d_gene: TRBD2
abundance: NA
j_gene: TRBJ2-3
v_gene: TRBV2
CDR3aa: CASRGTRTDTQYF
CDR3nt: TGTGCCAGTCGAGGGACTAGGACAGATACGCAGTATTTT

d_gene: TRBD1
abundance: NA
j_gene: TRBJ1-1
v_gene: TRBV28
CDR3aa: CASTQGVTEAFF
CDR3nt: TGTGCCAGCACGCAGGGGGTGACCGAAGCTTTCTTT

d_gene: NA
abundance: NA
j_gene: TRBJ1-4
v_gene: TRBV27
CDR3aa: CASSLGWEEKLFF
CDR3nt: TGTGCCAGCAGTTTAGGCTGGGAGGAAAAACTGTTTTTT

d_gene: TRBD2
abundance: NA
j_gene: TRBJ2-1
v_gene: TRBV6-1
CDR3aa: CASSPAGENEQFF
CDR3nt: TGTGCCAGCAGCCCAGCGGGGGAGAATGAGCAGTTCTTC

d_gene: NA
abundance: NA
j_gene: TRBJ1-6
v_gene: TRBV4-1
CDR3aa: CASSQPRVNSPLHF
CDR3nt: TGCGCCAGCAGCCAACCGCGGGTTAATTCACCCCTCCACTTT

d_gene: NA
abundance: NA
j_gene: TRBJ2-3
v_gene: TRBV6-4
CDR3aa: CASSDGGSSTDTQYF
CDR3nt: TGTGCCAGCAGTGACGGGGGGTCTAGCACAGATACGCAGTATTTT

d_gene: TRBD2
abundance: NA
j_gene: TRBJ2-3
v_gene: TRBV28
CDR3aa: CASSTTSGGAWGTDTQYF
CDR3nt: TGTGCCAGCAGTACAACTAGCGGGGGGGCCTGGGGCACAGATACGCAGTATTTT

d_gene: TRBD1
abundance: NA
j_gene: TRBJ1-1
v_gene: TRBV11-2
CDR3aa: CASSYTGTALEAFF
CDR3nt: TGTGCCAGCAGCTATACCGGGACAGCCCTTGAAGCTTTCTTT

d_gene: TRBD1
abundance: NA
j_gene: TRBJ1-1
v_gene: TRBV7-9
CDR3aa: CASSRTGNTEAFF
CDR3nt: TGTGCCAGCAGCCGGACAGGGAACACTGAAGCTTTCTTT

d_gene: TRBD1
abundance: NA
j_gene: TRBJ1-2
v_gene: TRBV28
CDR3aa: CASSGIPRQGRIGYTF
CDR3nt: TGTGCCAGCAGTGGAATTCCCCGACAGGGACGAATTGGCTACACCTTC

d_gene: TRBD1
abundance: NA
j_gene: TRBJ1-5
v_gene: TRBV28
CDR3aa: CASSFKGAYNQPQHF
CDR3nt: TGTGCCAGCAGTTTTAAGGGGGCTTACAATCAGCCCCAGCATTTT

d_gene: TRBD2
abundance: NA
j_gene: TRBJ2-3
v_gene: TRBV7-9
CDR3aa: CASSLIGLDADTQYF
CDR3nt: TGTGCCAGCAGCTTAATTGGACTAGATGCAGATACGCAGTATTTT

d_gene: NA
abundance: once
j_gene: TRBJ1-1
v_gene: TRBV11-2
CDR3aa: CASSSNSVEAFF
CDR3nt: TGTGCCAGCAGCTCCAACAGTGTGGAAGCTTTCTTT

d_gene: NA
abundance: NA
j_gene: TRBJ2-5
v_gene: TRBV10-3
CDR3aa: CAISVQDRFQETQYF
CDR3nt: TGTGCCATCAGTGTCCAAGACAGATTCCAAGAGACCCAGTACTTC

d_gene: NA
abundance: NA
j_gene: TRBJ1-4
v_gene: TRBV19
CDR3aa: CASSTGGVIGEKLFF
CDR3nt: TGTGCCAGTAGTACAGGAGGCGTAATTGGGGAAAAACTGTTTTTT

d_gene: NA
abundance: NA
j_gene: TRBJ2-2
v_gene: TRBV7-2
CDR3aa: CASSRVQGLSNTGELFF
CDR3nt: TGTGCCAGCAGTCGAGTTCAGGGATTGTCTAACACCGGGGAGCTGTTTTTT

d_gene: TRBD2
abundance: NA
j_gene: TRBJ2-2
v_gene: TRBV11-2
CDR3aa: CASNSRTSGWQNTGELFF
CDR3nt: TGTGCCAGCAACTCCCGGACTAGCGGGTGGCAGAACACCGGGGAGCTGTTTTTT

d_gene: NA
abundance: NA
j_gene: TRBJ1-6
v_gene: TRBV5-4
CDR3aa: CASTFADRSSSPLHF
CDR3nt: TGTGCCAGCACATTCGCGGACAGATCCAGTTCACCCCTCCACTTT

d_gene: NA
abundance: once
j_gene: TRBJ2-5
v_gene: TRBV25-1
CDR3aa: CASSEPRTGRETQYF
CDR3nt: TGTGCCAGCAGTGAACCGAGAACAGGGCGGGAGACCCAGTACTTC

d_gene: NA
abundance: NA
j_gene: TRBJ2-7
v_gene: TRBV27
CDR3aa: CASSPGSYEQYF
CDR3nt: TGTGCCAGCAGTCCAGGCTCCTACGAGCAGTACTTC

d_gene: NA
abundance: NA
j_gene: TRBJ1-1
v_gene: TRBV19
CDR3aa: CASSIEGPARGTEAFF
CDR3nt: TGTGCCAGTAGTATAGAGGGGCCAGCTAGGGGAACTGAAGCTTTCTTT